These 16 T cell receptor beta chains share one sample of origin, sequenced in a study of OX40 agonist ivuxolimab in advanced cancers. The assay was immunoSEQ multiplex PCR, and TCRdb's table has in-frame clones only and misses some. The sample contains 90,000 or so clones, about 83% of which appear only once. This specimen consisted of CD4+ or CD8+ T cells sorted from blood, obtained in a trial of the OX40 agonist ivuxolimab. All receptors derive from an adult with an advanced solid tumor such as melanoma, head and neck, liver or kidney cancer.

The chain's CDR3 is CASSKATGGPGETQYF. CDR3 coding DNA: TGTGCCAGCAGCAAAGCTACGGGGGGGCCGGGAGAGACCCAGTACTTC. The chain employs TRBV21-1 and TRBJ2-5; the table's D call, TRBD2, was not checked against the DNA. TRBV21-1 is an annotated pseudogene. The CDR3 length is 16 residues.

This clone was counted a single time. J is TRBJ2-7 and V is TRBV2; TRBD2 aligns across 13 bases. The germline V gene encodes CDR1 SNHLY and CDR2 FYNNEI. The junction had 7 bases not matched to a gene; V was cut back by 7 bases and J by 7 bases. The CDR3 is 14 amino acids. The CDR3 sequence is CASMETSGRREQYF. The CDR3 coding sequence is TGTGCCAGCATGGAGACTAGCGGGAGGAGGGAGCAGTACTTC. Full variable domain (rest looked up from reference TRBV2 and TRBJ2-7): EPEVTQTPSHQVTQMGQEVILRCVPISNHLYFYWYRQILGQKVEFLVSFYNNEISEKSEIFDDQFSVERPDGSNFTLKIRSTKLEDSAMYFCASMETSGRREQYFGPGTRLTVT.

The V gene is TRBV19, the J gene TRBJ2-3; D not resolved. Trimming cost V 2 bases and J 0 bases, with 6 bases left between them. Germline lookup yields CDR1 LNHDA and CDR2 SQIVND (reference sequence). This CDR3 contains 14 residues. The CDR3 DNA is TGTGCCAGTAGTATAACCGGGAGCACAGATACGCAGTATTTT. It is translated as CASSITGSTDTQYF.

V usage is TRBV10-3 and J usage is TRBJ2-5; D not resolved. This CDR3 has 13 amino acids. V was cut by 4 bases and J by 0 bases, with 6 bases left in between. Germline V gene lookup returns CDR1 ENHRY and CDR2 SYGVKD. The CDR3 protein is CAISAGNQETQYF. The DNA for the CDR3 is TGTGCCATCAGTGCTGGTAACCAAGAGACCCAGTACTTC.

The chain is built from TRBV5-6 and TRBJ1-2; no firm D call. The CDR3 covers 13 residues. The V end lost 0 bases, the J end lost 7 bases, and 10 bases lay between the germline ends. Germline values: CDR1 SGHDT, CDR2 YYEEEE. CDR3 nucleotides: TGTGCCAGCAGCTTGGCCGTCACGGCTGGCTACACCTTC. This codes for CASSLAVTAGYTF.

The CDR3 DNA follows: TGTGCCAGCAGTCCCGGACAGGGAGGCACTGAAGCTTTCTTT. This sequence encodes CASSPGQGGTEAFF. J is TRBJ1-1 and V is TRBV9, with TRBD1 identical over 8 bases. Germline V CDR1 and CDR2: SGDLS, YYNGEE. J was trimmed by 4 bases and V by 5 bases; bases with no gene match: 7. The CDR3 consists of 14 residues. Complete variable domain (other parts from reference TRBV9 and TRBJ1-1): DSGVTQTPKHLITATGQRVTLRCSPRSGDLSVYWYQQSLDQGLQFLIQYYNGEERAKGNILERFSAQQFPDLHSELNLSSLELGDSALYFCASSPGQGGTEAFFGQGTRLTVV.

CDR3 amino acids: CASSKDGRGQF. CDR3 nucleotides: TGTGCCAGCAGCAAAGACGGCAGGGGGCAATTT. The chain carries TRBV21-1 and TRBJ1-4; the table's D call, TRBD1, was not checked against the DNA. TRBV21-1 is classified as a pseudogene. This CDR3 has 11 residues.

This clone is a singleton in its sample. The rearrangement uses TRBV10-3 and TRBJ2-7, with 10 bases matching TRBD1. The CDR3 is 16 residues long. Germline V lookup: CDR1 ENHRY, CDR2 SYGVKD. J lost 0 bases, V lost 6 bases, and 8 bases had no gene match. The CDR3 DNA sequence: TGTGCCATCAGATCTGACAGGGGGCCACACTCCTACGAGCAGTACTTC. It specifies CAIRSDRGPHSYEQYF.

This chain links TRBV18 with TRBJ2-6, with no clear D. CDR1 is KGHSH, CDR2 LQKENI, per germline. Trimming shortened V by 2 bases and J by 0 bases, and 5 bases separated the two germline ends. The CDR3 extends over 15 amino acids. CDR3 sequence: CASSPGLSGANVLTF. The DNA of the CDR3 is TGTGCCAGCTCACCAGGCCTCTCTGGGGCCAACGTCCTGACTTTC.

The rearrangement uses TRBV6-5 and TRBJ1-1, with a tentative D call TRBD1 (5 bases). V lost 5 bases and J 12 bases, leaving 13 bases between the germline ends. Germline assignment: CDR1 MNHEY and CDR2 SVGAGI. The CDR3 consists of 11 residues. DNA for the CDR3: TGTGCCAGCAGTGAGGGGAAACGGACTTTCTTT. This translates into CASSEGKRTFF.

V and J are TRBV2 and TRBJ1-4; weak D call: TRBD1 (5 bases). This CDR3 spans 14 amino acids. V lost 7 bases and J 8 bases, leaving 17 bases between the germline ends. The V gene's germline CDR1 is SNHLY and CDR2 FYNNEI. The CDR3, as DNA: TGTGCCAGCAAAGGCGTCGCGGGGGTGGAAAAACTGTTTTTT. Residues: CASKGVAGVEKLFF.

The chain carries TRBV11-1 and TRBJ1-2, with D maybe TRBD1 (6 bases). V dropped 3 bases and J dropped 8 bases, with 10 bases sitting between them. The CDR3 sequence is 12 residues long. Germline V lookup: CDR1 SGHAT, CDR2 FQDESV (reference sequence). CDR3 sequence (DNA): TGTGCCAGCAGCTTGGCAGGGGTAGGCTACACCTTC. Protein: CASSLAGVGYTF.

CDR3 in DNA: TGCGCCAGCAGCTTGGACGGTAGCGGTCCGGAAAATGAGCAGTTCTTC. Its translation is CASSLDGSGPENEQFF. J is TRBJ2-1 and V is TRBV5-1; possibly TRBD2 for D (6 bases). CDR3 length: 16 amino acids. V lost 0 bases and J 7 bases, leaving 17 bases between the germline ends. Germline CDR1 is SGHRS and CDR2 is YFSETQ.

The chain has TRBV7-9 and TRBJ2-6; perhaps D is TRBD1 or TRBD2 (5 bases each). CDR3 length equals 15 residues. The V end lost 2 bases, the J end lost 6 bases, and 11 bases lay between the germline ends. CDR1 and CDR2 from the germline V gene are SEHNR and FQNEAQ (reference sequence). The CDR3 DNA follows: TGTGCCAGCAGCTTAAACGGGGCAGTGGCCAACGTCCTGACTTTC. Translating it yields CASSLNGAVANVLTF.

V usage is TRBV29-1 and J usage is TRBJ2-7; the match to TRBD2 covers 14 bases. Losses at the gene ends were 3 bases for V and 5 bases for J; bases not matched to a gene: 0. Germline-derived CDR1 and CDR2 are SQVTM and ANQGSEA. The CDR3 has 13 residues. CDR3 protein: CSVEGLAGDEQYF. The CDR3 coding sequence is TGCAGCGTTGAGGGACTAGCGGGAGACGAGCAGTACTTC.

This rearrangement joins TRBV2 to TRBJ1-1, with unresolved D. The CDR3 is 15 residues long. Germline V gene sequence: CDR1 SNHLY, CDR2 FYNNEI. V was cut by 6 bases and J by 0 bases, with 14 bases left in between. CDR3: CASSPQGSMNTEAFF. The CDR3 bases are TGTGCCAGCAGCCCCCAAGGCAGCATGAACACTGAAGCTTTCTTT. Filled out from reference TRBV2 and TRBJ1-1, the complete variable domain reads EPEVTQTPSHQVTQMGQEVILRCVPISNHLYFYWYRQILGQKVEFLVSFYNNEISEKSEIFDDQFSVERPDGSNFTLKIRSTKLEDSAMYFCASSPQGSMNTEAFFGQGTRLTVV.